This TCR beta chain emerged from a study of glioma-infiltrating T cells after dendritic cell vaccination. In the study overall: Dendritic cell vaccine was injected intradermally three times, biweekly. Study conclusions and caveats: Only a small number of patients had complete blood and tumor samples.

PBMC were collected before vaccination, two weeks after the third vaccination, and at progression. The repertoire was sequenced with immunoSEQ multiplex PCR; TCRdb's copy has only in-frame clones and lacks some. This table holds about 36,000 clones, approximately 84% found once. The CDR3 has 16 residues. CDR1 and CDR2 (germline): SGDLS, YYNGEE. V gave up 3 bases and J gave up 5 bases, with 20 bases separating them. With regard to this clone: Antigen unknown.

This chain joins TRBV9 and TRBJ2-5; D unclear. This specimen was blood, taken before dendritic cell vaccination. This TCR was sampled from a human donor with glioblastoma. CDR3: CASSASGRLGQETQYF. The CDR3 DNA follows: TGTGCCAGCAGCGCATCAGGTCGGTTGGGCCAGGAGACCCAGTACTTC.